This TCR beta chain was sequenced in a study of a mutant IDH1 vaccine in newly diagnosed glioma. Looking at the study overall: The treated group averaged approximately 42 years old and was roughly 60% male, 37.5% female.

Time point given: week 5, during vaccination. A 20-mer mutant IDH1 peptide at 300 ug was injected subcutaneously with topical imiquimod. About this clone itself: Its antigen is still unknown.

Trimming stripped 6 bases from V and 2 bases from J, with 11 bases between. The CDR3 is 13 amino acids. CDR1 and CDR2 (germline): MDHEN, SYDVKM. Sequencing used immunoSEQ multiplex PCR; TCRdb keeps in-frame clones, though not all of them. In the table there are almost 30,000 clones, 75% to 90% of which are singletons. The source is a woman between 40 and 55 years old with glioma. Some clones in this sample may be carry-over from other donors' samples. The gene calls are TRBV28 and TRBJ2-7; no definite D call. The sample was peripheral blood mononuclear cells (PBMCs), taken from a glioma patient whose treatment included an IDH1 peptide vaccine. CDR3 loop: CASRVGDPYEQYF. The DNA for the CDR3 is TGTGCCAGCAGGGTAGGCGATCCCTACGAGCAGTACTTC. The full variable domain, with the rest looked up from reference TRBV28 and TRBJ2-7, is DVKVTQSSRYLVKRTGEKVFLECVQDMDHENMFWYRQDPGLGLRLIYFSYDVKMKEKGDIPEGYSVSREKKERFSLILESASTNQTSMYLCASRVGDPYEQYFGPGTRLTVT.